This entry features one TCR beta chain sequence. The antigen it recognizes is unknown. No qualities accompany the bases; no much larger clone lies one base away. On a MiSeq, deep resolution sequencing aimed for a depth between 1 in 1 million and 1 in 200,000 T cells, with each clonotype covered 10x on average. TCR beta libraries were generated with the immunoSEQ hsTCRB Kit. Per the source publication's procedure: The data were analyzed with ImmunoSEQ Analyzer and ImmunoSEQ Data Assistant, and V, D and J gene assignments followed IMGT definitions. Clonality, which ranges from 0 to 1, was calculated by subtracting the normalized Shannon entropy of productive rearrangement frequencies from one. Only overrepresented clonotypes making up at least 0.05% of each patient's repertoire were included in the public clonotype analysis. Around 12 age-matched healthy donor repertoires from immuneACCESS were used as controls for clonality. Entries here come from immuneACCESS through TCRdb and include only in-frame sequences with V and J called. Some clones fail to appear in such tables; in the studies checked, an unresolved V gene covers under half of the shortfall, and the cause of the remainder is unknown. D and trimming come from the DNA, and the V and J calls and clone size come from that table. This sample is represented by about 70,000 clones; over 75% of them were singletons. Clones ranked in the top ten supply under 4% of the sample.

The data are from a study of cytotoxic CD8 clonotypes in ibrutinib-treated CLL (dated by TCRdb to 2020 to 2023). Concerning the study at large: The cohort had 11 relapsed/refractory and roughly 14 treatment-naive patients; around 17 were IGHV unmutated. Of the 90 or so participants in the trial, approximately 26 had longitudinal samples available. On average, each sample yielded roughly 250,000 productive templates and under 95,000 productive rearrangements. Cryopreserved peripheral blood mononuclear cells were obtained prior to treatment, at the time of response, and at either disease progression or sustained remission. The response samples were drawn at a median of roughly eleven months into treatment, with a range of roughly 6 to 36 months. Every remission and progressive disease sample was obtained while ibrutinib was still being received by the patients. Partial responses were observed in 24 patients and complete responses in 2; after a median follow-up of 68 months, remission was maintained in 15 or so patients and progression was observed in roughly twelve. Broad study findings and their caveats: Sampling times were not matched between patients in sustained remission and patients whose disease was progressing, and lymph node repertoires were not examined. Public clonotypes were rare and either shrank or stayed stable during treatment, and the rise in clonality at ibrutinib response reflected expansion of private clonotypes. At baseline, clonality was higher than in age-matched healthy donors and showed a strong correlation with circulating CD8+ T-cell counts. Clonality increased at ibrutinib response, stayed stable in sustained remission, and fell back toward baseline at progression.

The time point label for this specimen denotes: 12 to 13 months on ibrutinib. Approximately 2 micrograms of genomic DNA were extracted from cryopreserved PBMCs for TCR beta library preparation. Longitudinal blood samples from CLL patients receiving ibrutinib monotherapy were subjected to high-throughput TCR beta sequencing. The patients were enrolled in a single-center, open-label phase 2 trial of ibrutinib monotherapy. V lost 0 bases and J lost 8 bases; the stretch between them is 15 bases long. Taken from the germline V gene (reference sequence), the CDR1 and CDR2 loops are SGHNT and YYREEE. Counted from cysteine to phenylalanine, this CDR3 has 15 amino acids. Only CDR3 DNA remains: 45 bases, in frame from the first base.

The material was PBMCs, obtained after 12 months of ibrutinib treatment. The TCR sequence derives from a human donor with chronic lymphocytic leukemia. The V gene is TRBV5-4 and the J gene is TRBJ2-1; TRBD1 is a weak D gene call, 6 bases matching. CDR3 loop: CASSLASGDNDEQFF. The nucleotide sequence reads TGTGCCAGCAGCTTGGCGTCCGGGGACAATGATGAGCAGTTCTTC.